The present T cell receptor (beta chain) was sequenced within a study of blood T cells in healthy people across ages. The use of a sample-barcoded 5' primer and a J-beta primer mix characterized a second PCR of roughly 6 to 11 cycles. MiXCR, applied by TCRdb to the 5' RACE reads, yields one record per CDR3 protein. Of approximately 800,000 distinct CDR3 sequences in the sample, nearly 60% were seen once. This CDR3 comprises 14 residues. CDR1 ENHRY and CDR2 SYGVKD come from the germline V gene. V gave up 4 bases and J gave up 2 bases; unmatched junction bases: 2. There were healthy Caucasian individuals from Russia, aged roughly 6 to 100, serving as donors. Each sample yielded at least 6 million isolated PBMCs.

This clonotype was obtained from a man aged 30 to 39 in good health. This rearrangement joins TRBV10-3 to TRBJ2-5; 9 bases fit TRBD1. Sequenced input: blood. CDR3 loop: CAISVGQGQETQYF. The CDR3 nucleotides are TGTGCCATCAGTGTTGGACAGGGGCAAGAGACCCAGTACTTC.